Listed below are T cell receptor beta chains from one sample, sequenced in a study of blood T cell repertoires in COVID-19. Sequencing used immunoSEQ multiplex PCR; TCRdb keeps in-frame clones, though not all of them. Of about 190,000 clones listed, approximately 86% are singletons. Sequenced material: peripheral blood. These receptors were taken from a man aged 40-55 years with active or convalescent COVID-19. Each CDR3 is given with its conserved first and last residue. A D gene is named only where the DNA matches it firmly. Clone size is given for some rows only: seen once, a few or many times, or a class if the clone is expanded.

-	TRBJ2-7	-	TRBV4-2	TGTGCCAGCAGCCACCTTGAGGGGGGGGTTACGAAATACGAGCAGTACTTC	CASSHLEGGVTKYEQYF
-	TRBJ1-1	-	TRBV28	TGTGCCAGCAGTGGACAGTGGAACACTGAAGCTTTCTTT	CASSGQWNTEAFF
-	TRBJ2-1	-	TRBV18	TGTGCCAGCTCACGCACACCGGGACTGGGAAACCCGTTCTTC	CASSRTPGLGNPFF
-	TRBJ2-3	-	TRBV20-1	TGCAGTGCTAGTGTCCCTAGCACAGATACGCAGTATTTT	CSASVPSTDTQYF
-	TRBJ2-3	TRBD2	TRBV10-3	TGTGCCATCAGCCCTAGCGGGATCACAGATACGCAGTATTTT	CAISPSGITDTQYF
-	TRBJ1-6	-	TRBV2	TGTGCCAGCGGTACGGAGGCCTCCTATAATTCACCCCTCCACTTT	CASGTEASYNSPLHF
-	TRBJ1-2	TRBD1	TRBV12-3/TRBV12-4	TGTGCCAGCAGCCTACAGGGGGAAGATGGCTACACCTTC	CASSLQGEDGYTF
-	TRBJ2-7	-	TRBV7-8	TGTGCCAGCAGCCCCGCGGGGCGCTACGAGCAGTACTTC	CASSPAGRYEQYF
-	TRBJ2-3	TRBD2	TRBV24-1	TGTGCCACCAGTGATTTCGGACTAGCGGGGGGCCCCCCAGATACGCAGTATTTT	CATSDFGLAGGPPDTQYF
-	TRBJ2-3	-	TRBV7-2	TGTGCCAGCAGCTCGAGGGTCCGTACAAGCACAGATACGCAGTATTTT	CASSSRVRTSTDTQYF
once	TRBJ2-3	TRBD1	TRBV7-2	TGTGCCAGCAGCGCGGACAGGCGGGATACGCAGTATTTT	CASSADRRDTQYF
-	TRBJ2-7	-	TRBV5-4	TGTGCCAGCAGTCCTGGGCCCCAACCCGAGCAGTACTTC	CASSPGPQPEQYF
-	TRBJ1-6	-	TRBV5-1	TGCGCCAGCAGCGCGGGACTGCCAAATTCACCCCTCCACTTT	CASSAGLPNSPLHF
-	TRBJ1-5	-	TRBV5-1	TGCGCCAGCAGCTTGGCTCCAGGGGATCAGCCCCAGCATTTT	CASSLAPGDQPQHF
-	TRBJ2-5	-	TRBV24-1	TGTGCCACCAGTGATCACGACAGGACAGAGACCCAGTACTTC	CATSDHDRTETQYF
once	TRBJ2-5	TRBD2	TRBV5-1	TGCGCCAGCAGCTCGACTAGCGGGGGGGTAGAGACCCAGTACTTC	CASSSTSGGVETQYF
-	TRBJ1-3	-	TRBV29-1	TGCAGCGCCAGGGAGGTTGGAAACACCATATATTTT	CSAREVGNTIYF
-	TRBJ2-4	-	TRBV28	TGTGCCAGCAGTTTCCGGGGAATTCAGTACTTC	CASSFRGIQYF
few	TRBJ1-5	-	TRBV4-1	TGCGCCAGCAGCCAACAACAGGGTAGTCAGCCCCAGCATTTT	CASSQQQGSQPQHF
-	TRBJ1-6	TRBD1	TRBV6-1	TGTGCCAGCAGTGAGCGGAAAGGACAGGCGAATTCACCCCTCCACTTT	CASSERKGQANSPLHF
-	TRBJ2-2	-	TRBV7-2	TGTGCCAGCAGCTTAGGGACACTGAACACCGGGGAGCTGTTTTTT	CASSLGTLNTGELFF
-	TRBJ1-5	-	TRBV2	TGTGCCAGCAGAGGAATCAGGGGTAGCAATCAGCCCCAGCATTTT	CASRGIRGSNQPQHF
-	TRBJ1-4	TRBD1	TRBV2	TGTGCCAGCATTCGACAGGGTAATGAAAAACTGTTTTTT	CASIRQGNEKLFF
-	TRBJ2-7	-	TRBV5-1	TGCGCCAGCAGCTTGACAGGGAACGAGCAGTACTTC	CASSLTGNEQYF